This passage covers 21 T cell receptor beta chains from one sample sequenced in a study of T cell responses to AZD1222 COVID-19 vaccine. This table comes from immunoSEQ multiplex PCR, and its TCRdb copy is limited to in-frame clones, with some not included. The table records 100,000 to 130,000 clones, around 90% of them present only once. The sequencing here drew on peripheral blood, taken 28 days after the second AZD1222 dose. The receptors were gathered from an adult who received the AZD1222 COVID-19 vaccine.

The chain is built from TRBV3-1 (or the pseudogene TRBV3-2) and TRBJ1-2; D is undetermined. The ends were cut back, 4 bases at V and 7 bases at J, with 13 bases in the middle. The CDR3 length is 13 residues. Per the germline V gene, CDR1 is LGHDT and CDR2 is YNNKEL (reference sequence). The CDR3: CASSRARGSGYTF. DNA of the CDR3: TGTGCCAGCAGCCGAGCCCGAGGTAGTGGCTACACCTTC.

The chain joins TRBV7-9 to TRBJ1-1; 9 bases align to TRBD1. With V trimmed by 2 bases and J by 3 bases, 7 bases remained unmatched. The CDR3 runs to 16 residues. Per the germline V gene, CDR1 is SEHNR and CDR2 is FQNEAQ (reference sequence). The CDR3, as DNA: TGTGCCAGCAGCTTATCTCCGGGACAGGGTGACACTGAAGCTTTCTTT. Its protein is CASSLSPGQGDTEAFF.

The V gene is TRBV7-2, the J gene TRBJ1-1; 9 nucleotides align to TRBD1. Germline-derived CDR1 and CDR2 are SGHTA and FQGNSA. CDR3 length: 15 amino acids. Trimming at V came to 6 bases and at J to 4 bases, leaving 9 bases not matched to a gene. The CDR3 nucleotides read TGTGCCAGCAGGCCACAGGGGGCGGGGGGCACTGAAGCTTTCTTT. This sequence encodes CASRPQGAGGTEAFF.

The chain is built from TRBV19 and TRBJ1-5, with no clear D. Germline CDR1 is LNHDA and CDR2 is SQIVND (reference sequence). V lost 1 base and J lost 5, with 15 bases in between. The CDR3 has 16 amino acids. The CDR3 here is CASSIGPGGVHQPQHF. As DNA, the CDR3 is TGTGCCAGTAGTATAGGGCCGGGAGGCGTCCATCAGCCCCAGCATTTT.

The chain recombines TRBV5-5 with TRBJ1-5; TRBD1 might be the D (5 bases). Germline CDR1 reads SGHKS; CDR2 reads YYEKEE (reference sequence). This CDR3 spans 13 amino acids. The V end lost 3 bases, the J end lost 3 bases, and 7 bases lay between the germline ends. The CDR3: CASSWGYNQPQHF. CDR3 DNA sequence: TGTGCCAGCAGCTGGGGCTACAATCAGCCCCAGCATTTT.

This clone appeared a few times. The chain links TRBV7-8 to TRBJ1-5, with D uncertain. Germline values: CDR1 SGHVS, CDR2 FQNEAQ. Trimming pared 5 bases from V and 0 bases from J, leaving 17 bases between. This CDR3 region has 17 residues. The DNA of the CDR3 is TGTGCCAGCAGCCCCATCGGCCGGAGCCATAGCAATCAGCCCCAGCATTTT. Its translation: CASSPIGRSHSNQPQHF.

The CDR3 reads CASREIGSYEQYF. The DNA for the CDR3 is TGCGCCAGCCGGGAGATCGGATCGTACGAGCAGTACTTC. The chain is built from TRBV4-1 and TRBJ2-7, with D perhaps TRBD2 (6 bases). Germline lookup yields CDR1 MGHRA and CDR2 YSYEKL. Trimming shortened V by 8 bases and J by 4 bases, and 15 bases separated the two germline ends. The CDR3 spans 13 residues.

The sample holds a few counts of this clone. The V gene is TRBV5-1, the J gene TRBJ1-1; no firm D call. Trimming took 4 bases from V and 3 from J, leaving 13 bases between them. Germline V lookup: CDR1 SGHRS, CDR2 YFSETQ. The CDR3 runs 14 residues. This chain's CDR3 is CASSPTGQDTEAFF. The CDR3, as DNA: TGCGCCAGCAGCCCCACGGGCCAGGACACTGAAGCTTTCTTT.

The genes are TRBV6-5 and TRBJ1-4; tentative D call: TRBD1 (6 bases). The V gene's germline CDR1 is MNHEY and CDR2 SVGAGI. V shed 6 bases and J shed 4 bases, with 15 bases lying between them. This CDR3 has 15 amino acids. The DNA of the CDR3 is TGTGCCAGCAGCCTGGGGGGCCCCCTTAATGAAAAACTGTTTTTT. It encodes CASSLGGPLNEKLFF.

The CDR3 here is CASSPRALTYEQYF. In nucleotides, the CDR3 is TGTGCCAGCTCACCACGGGCACTAACCTACGAGCAGTACTTC. The V call is TRBV18, the J call TRBJ2-7, with D unresolved. This CDR3 is built from 14 residues. The germline gives CDR1 KGHSH, CDR2 LQKENI. V was pared by 1 base and J by 2 bases, with 9 bases between.

The chain carries TRBV6-5 and TRBJ1-1; 8 bases map to TRBD1. The CDR3 contains 14 residues. Germline V gene data show CDR1 as MNHEY and CDR2 as SVGAGI. V shed 3 bases and J 1 base; nucleotides not matched to a gene: 1. The CDR3 protein is CASSYTGGNTEAFF. For the CDR3, the DNA is TGTGCCAGCAGTTATACAGGGGGGAACACTGAAGCTTTCTTT.

The rearrangement links TRBV5-8 to TRBJ2-7; D perhaps matches TRBD2 (6 bases). V was shortened by 4 bases and J by 3 bases, with 11 bases between the two germline ends. Germline V gene data show CDR1 as SGHTS and CDR2 as YDEGEE. This CDR3 has 13 residues. The CDR3 loop is CASSPRGSYEQYF. The CDR3 region has the DNA TGTGCCAGCAGCCCTCGGGGGAGCTACGAGCAGTACTTC.

To note about this clone: Other DNA sequences within the sample encode an identical CDR3. The V and J genes are TRBV3-1 (or the pseudogene TRBV3-2) and TRBJ1-1; perhaps TRBD1 as D (5 bases). Trimming removed 1 base at V and 1 base at J, with 7 bases between. There are 14 residues in the CDR3. Per the germline V gene, CDR1 is LGHDT and CDR2 is YNNKEL (reference sequence). As DNA, the CDR3 is TGTGCCAGCAGCCAAGTTGGGGGGAACACTGAAGCTTTCTTT. The encoded protein is CASSQVGGNTEAFF.

The chain combines TRBV18 with TRBJ1-3, with D perhaps TRBD1 (5 bases). Germline loops: CDR1 KGHSH, CDR2 LQKENI. The CDR3 totals 16 residues. V was shortened by 5 bases and J by 0 bases, with 14 bases between the two germline ends. CDR3 region: CASSSTVTSSGNTIYF. CDR3 nucleotide sequence: TGTGCCAGCTCATCGACAGTCACAAGCTCTGGAAACACCATATATTTT.

The chain joins TRBV29-1 to TRBJ1-2; D is uncertain. The V end lost 3 bases, the J end lost 2 bases, and 10 bases lay between the germline ends. Germline CDR1 and CDR2: SQVTM and ANQGSEA. The CDR3 extends over 13 amino acids. This CDR3 is CSVDLGRNYGYTF. The CDR3 DNA sequence: TGCAGCGTTGATCTGGGTCGGAACTATGGCTACACCTTC.

The chain uses TRBV7-8 and TRBJ1-4, with TRBD1 as a possible D gene (6 bases). Per germline, CDR1 SGHVS and CDR2 FQNEAQ. V lost 5 bases and J 7 bases, leaving 20 bases between the germline ends. CDR3 length: 16 amino acids. CDR3 sequence reads: CASSPLFGGASEKLFF. Here the CDR3 DNA reads TGTGCCAGCAGCCCCTTATTTGGGGGGGCTAGTGAAAAACTGTTTTTT.

This chain links TRBV19 with TRBJ2-7, with D possibly being TRBD2 (6 bases). V was shortened by 5 bases and J by 0 bases, with 14 bases between the two germline ends. Germline V gene lookup returns CDR1 LNHDA and CDR2 SQIVND (reference sequence). CDR3 length equals 15 residues. CDR3 coding DNA: TGTGCCAGTAGTGCACGGGACTCAAGCTCCTACGAGCAGTACTTC. Translation: CASSARDSSSYEQYF. Drawing the rest from reference TRBV19 and TRBJ2-7, the complete variable domain is DGGITQSPKYLFRKEGQNVTLSCEQNLNHDAMYWYRQDPGQGLRLIYYSQIVNDFQKGDIAEGYSVSREKKESFPLTVTSAQKNPTAFYLCASSARDSSSYEQYFGPGTRLTVT.

V and J are TRBV12-3 or TRBV12-4 and TRBJ1-1, with TRBD1 as a possible D gene (6 bases). With 1 base removed from V and 11 bases from J, the gap between germline ends came to 11 bases. This CDR3 comprises 12 residues. Here the CDR3 DNA reads TGTGCCAGCAGTTTAGTTAGGGGGGTGGCTTTCTTT. Its translation is CASSLVRGVAFF.

This clone was seen once. This chain's CDR3 is CASSLASIRTGNAAFF. CDR3 nucleotides: TGTGCCAGCAGCTTAGCCTCCATTAGGACGGGAAACGCAGCTTTCTTT. V is TRBV7-2 and J is TRBJ1-1; D ambiguous. CDR3 length: 16 residues. With 0 bases removed from V and 10 bases from J, the gap between germline ends came to 21 bases. Germline-derived CDR1 and CDR2 are SGHTA and FQGNSA.

This clone was recorded only once. The same CDR3 is also encoded by other DNA sequences in this sample. J is TRBJ2-7 and V is TRBV6-5; D is uncertain. The CDR3 is made up of 11 amino acids. Trimming removed 4 bases from V and 4 bases from J, with 5 bases in between. Germline assignment: CDR1 MNHEY and CDR2 SVGAGI. The CDR3 here is CASSSYYEQYF. DNA of the CDR3: TGTGCCAGCAGTTCATATTACGAGCAGTACTTC.

J is TRBJ2-2 and V is TRBV2; D is perhaps TRBD1 (6 bases). From germline, CDR1 is SNHLY and CDR2 FYNNEI. V was clipped by 4 bases and J by 0 bases, with 9 bases between them. The CDR3 spans 15 residues. CDR3: CASSVGTTNTGELFF. The CDR3 DNA reads as TGTGCCAGCAGTGTCGGGACAACGAACACCGGGGAGCTGTTTTTT.